This note documents a single T cell receptor (beta chain) sequence. V lost 4 bases to trimming and J lost 2 bases; unmatched junction nucleotides: 4. The germline V gene has CDR1 MRHNA and CDR2 SNTAGT. The CDR3 is made up of 14 amino acids. This sample is part of a study of blood T cell repertoires in COVID-19. Some clones are missing from TCRdb's copy, which holds only in-frame ones; the method was immunoSEQ multiplex PCR. The sample shows about 150,000 clones, over 70% of them seen only once. This TCR came from a man in his fifties or sixties with active COVID-19. The sample consisted of peripheral blood. V gene TRBV6-4 combines with J gene TRBJ2-7; 8 bases align to TRBD1. CDR3 region: CASSAAGQAYEQYF. CDR3 in DNA: TGTGCCAGCAGTGCCGCGGGACAGGCCTACGAGCAGTACTTC.